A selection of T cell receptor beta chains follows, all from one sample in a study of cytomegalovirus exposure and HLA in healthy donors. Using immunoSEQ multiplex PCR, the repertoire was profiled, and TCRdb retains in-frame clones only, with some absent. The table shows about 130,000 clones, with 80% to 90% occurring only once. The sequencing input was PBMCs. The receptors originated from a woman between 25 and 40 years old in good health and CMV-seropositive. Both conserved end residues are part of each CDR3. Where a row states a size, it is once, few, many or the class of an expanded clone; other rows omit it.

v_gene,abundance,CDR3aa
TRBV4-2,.,CASSPGGSTDTQYF
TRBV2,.,CASSEAGLAYNEQFF
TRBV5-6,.,CASSLTGQMNTGELFF
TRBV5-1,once,CASSSTSTSGAYEQYF
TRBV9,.,CASSVGTGMYEQYF
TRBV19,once,CASSRTGDEQFF
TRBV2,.,CASSEASGQGSYEQYF
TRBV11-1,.,CASSSGLAGGLGANVLTF
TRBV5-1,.,CASSSGTDYGYTF
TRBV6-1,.,CASSERRVQYF
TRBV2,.,CASSDPLVASGNNEQFF
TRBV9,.,CASSGRLQETQYF
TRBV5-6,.,CASSLIAPPGWVF
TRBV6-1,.,CARLGLAGGDGELFF
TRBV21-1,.,CASSKGGGETGHQDNGYTF
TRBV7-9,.,CASSSPDGASNYGYTF
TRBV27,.,CASSYRRGPNTGELFF
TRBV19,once,CASSIGPRGASNQPQHF
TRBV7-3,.,CASSLSGGVSYEQYF
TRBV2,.,CASRGTSGSSTDTQYF
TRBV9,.,CASSVEVTDDEQYF
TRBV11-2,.,CASSLAGVAYEQYF
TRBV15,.,CATSRVAGAYEQYF
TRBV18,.,CASSPGTGVYEQYF
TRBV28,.,CASSPRVTYGYTF
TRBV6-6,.,CASRWGGGLYNEQFF
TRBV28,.,CASSLFDRRNQPQHF
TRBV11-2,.,CASSSTITSYSTDTQYF
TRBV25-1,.,CASSEYRRGSEAFF
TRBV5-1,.,CASSLGRSSYNEQFF
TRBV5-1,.,CASSLYLGDEQFF
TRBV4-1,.,CASSQGRAGGPHEQYF
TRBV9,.,CASSVAGRLEAEQFF
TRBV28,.,CASSFTGNQPQHF
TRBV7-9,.,CASSPPNIPPAGEQYF
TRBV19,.,CASSIGGAHTEAFF
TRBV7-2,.,CASSRRTSGTGELFF
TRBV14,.,CASSLQGAYGYTF
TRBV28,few,CASRYASRARNQPQHF
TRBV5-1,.,CASSLGQGYNEQFF
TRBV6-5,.,CASRPTGENGYTF
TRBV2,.,CASSEAKPFF
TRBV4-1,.,CASSQDLDGGGTEAFF
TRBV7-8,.,CASTRGTSSDTQYF
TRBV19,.,CASSGRAYTGELFF
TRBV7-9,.,CASSSPRGAGTTDTQYF
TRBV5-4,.,CASSLWRLAKSNEQFF
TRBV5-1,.,CASSLQAGGGTDTQYF
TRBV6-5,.,CASSYLQGAFYGYTF
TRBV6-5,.,CASSYVAATYYEQYF
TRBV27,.,CASSFQGADTQYF
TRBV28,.,CASSPPGQGPYQPQHF